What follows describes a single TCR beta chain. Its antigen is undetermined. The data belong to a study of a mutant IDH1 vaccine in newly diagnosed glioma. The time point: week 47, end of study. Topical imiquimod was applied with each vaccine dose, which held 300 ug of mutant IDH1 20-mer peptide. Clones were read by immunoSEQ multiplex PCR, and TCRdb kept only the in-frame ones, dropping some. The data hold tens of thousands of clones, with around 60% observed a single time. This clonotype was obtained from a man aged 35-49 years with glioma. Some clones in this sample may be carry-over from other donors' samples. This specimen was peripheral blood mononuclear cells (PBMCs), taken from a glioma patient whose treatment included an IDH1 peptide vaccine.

CDR3 in amino acids: CASSLLGTSFDEQFF. The CDR3 DNA follows: TGCGCCAGCAGCTTGCTGGGGACTAGCTTCGATGAGCAGTTCTTC. This chain joins TRBV5-1 and TRBJ2-1; TRBD2 agrees at 9 bases. CDR3 length equals 15 residues. Germline CDR1 is SGHRS and CDR2 is YFSETQ. J was trimmed by 8 bases and V by 1 base; bases with no gene match: 7. Supplemented by reference TRBV5-1 and TRBJ2-1, the full variable domain reads KAGVTQTPRYLIKTRGQQVTLSCSPISGHRSVSWYQQTPGQGLQFLFEYFSETQRNKGNFPGRFSGRQFSNSRSEMNVSTLELGDSALYLCASSLLGTSFDEQFFGPGTRLTVL.